Listed here are 6 T cell receptor beta chains from one sample, sequenced in a study of blood T cells in healthy people across ages. It was with a sample-barcoded 5' primer and a J-beta primer mix that a second PCR of roughly 7 to 12 cycles was run. MiXCR was run by TCRdb on the 5' RACE reads, yielding one entry per CDR3 protein. The table lists roughly 2 million distinct CDR3 sequences, roughly 52% of them singletons. Sequencing was performed on blood. The origin of the receptors is a woman in her 40s in good health.

The V and J genes are TRBV5-1 and TRBJ2-7; 7 bases line up with TRBD1. Germline-derived CDR1 and CDR2 are SGHRS and YFSETQ. This CDR3 has 15 amino acids. V gave up 4 bases and J gave up 0 bases; unmatched junction bases: 7. Written as DNA, the CDR3 is TGCGCCAGCAGCGGACCGGGACAGAGCTCCTACGAGCAGTACTTC. The encoded protein is CASSGPGQSSYEQYF.

The chain recombines TRBV7-8 with TRBJ1-5; D is ambiguous. The germline V and J ends were trimmed by 3 bases and 0 bases, with 9 bases remaining between them. The CDR3 runs to 15 residues. From germline, CDR1 is SGHVS and CDR2 FQNEAQ. CDR3 sequence reads: CASSFLWSSNQPQHF. Here the CDR3 DNA reads TGTGCCAGCAGCTTTTTATGGAGTAGCAATCAGCCCCAGCATTTT. Variable domain in full (rest from reference TRBV7-8 and TRBJ1-5): GAGVSQSPRYKVAKRGQDVALRCDPISGHVSLFWYQQALGQGPEFLTYFQNEAQLDKSGLPSDRFFAERPEGSVSTLKIQRTQQEDSAVYLCASSFLWSSNQPQHFGDGTRLSIL.

The rearrangement uses TRBV28 and TRBJ2-2, with 8 bases lining up with TRBD2. Germline values: CDR1 MDHEN, CDR2 SYDVKM. Trimming at V came to 3 bases and at J to 3 bases, leaving 9 bases not matched to a gene. CDR3 size: 17 residues. Here the CDR3 reads CASSLFSGEEDTGELFF. The DNA for the CDR3 is TGTGCCAGCAGTTTGTTTAGCGGGGAGGAAGACACCGGGGAGCTGTTTTTT.

Only a few counts were recorded for this clonotype. The chain is built from TRBV2 and TRBJ2-5; D is tentatively TRBD1 or TRBD2 (6 bases each). This CDR3 comprises 15 residues. Germline V gene sequence: CDR1 SNHLY, CDR2 FYNNEI. V dropped 5 bases and J dropped 8 bases, with 21 bases sitting between them. The CDR3 here is CASSPSRARGETQYF. CDR3 DNA: TGTGCCAGCAGTCCAAGTAGGGCGAGGGGGGAAACCCAGTACTTC.

The genes are TRBV7-2 and TRBJ1-1; TRBD1 agrees at 7 bases. This CDR3 is 15 amino acids long. Germline V gene data show CDR1 as SGHTA and CDR2 as FQGNSA. V was pared by 5 bases and J by 2 bases, with 8 bases of the junction left unmatched. CDR3 loop: CASSAPGTVNTEAFF. As DNA, the CDR3 is TGTGCCAGCAGCGCCCCCGGGACAGTTAACACTGAAGCTTTCTTT.

This clonotype was recorded only once. V gene TRBV12-3 or TRBV12-4 combines with J gene TRBJ2-1, with no clear D. The CDR3 length is 13 residues. Trimming took 5 bases from V and 9 from J, leaving 14 bases between them. The CDR3, as DNA: TGTGCCAGCAGTCTGGGTAGTAATATTGAGCAGTTCTTC. Residues: CASSLGSNIEQFF.